This note documents a single T cell receptor (beta chain) sequence. Trimming took 4 bases from V and 4 from J; bases not matched to a gene: 15. The CDR3 is 18 residues long. CDR1 MNHNS and CDR2 SASEGT come from the germline V gene. In the authors' methods: By means of reference gene primer amplification, nucleated cell counts were estimated. TCRdb's copy holds only in-frame clones and misses some; the assay was immunoSEQ multiplex PCR. V, J and clone size were drawn from that table, and D and trimming were deduced from the DNA. The sample has fewer than 85,000 clones; 80% to 90% are singletons. The data were obtained in a study of blood T cell repertoires in COVID-19. Whole-study context: Collection of acute and convalescent COVID-19 samples took place in the United States, Italy and Spain. PBMCs, B-cell-depleted T cells, or T cells provided the cDNA or gDNA that made up the material.

The clonotype comes from a man in his fifties or sixties with active COVID-19. The sequenced material came from peripheral blood. This chain uses TRBV6-1 with TRBJ2-3; 9 bases line up with TRBD2. The CDR3 DNA follows: TGTGCCAGCAGTGGCACCGGGACTAGCAAGGTCGTTCCAGATACGCAGTATTTT. Amino acids: CASSGTGTSKVVPDTQYF.